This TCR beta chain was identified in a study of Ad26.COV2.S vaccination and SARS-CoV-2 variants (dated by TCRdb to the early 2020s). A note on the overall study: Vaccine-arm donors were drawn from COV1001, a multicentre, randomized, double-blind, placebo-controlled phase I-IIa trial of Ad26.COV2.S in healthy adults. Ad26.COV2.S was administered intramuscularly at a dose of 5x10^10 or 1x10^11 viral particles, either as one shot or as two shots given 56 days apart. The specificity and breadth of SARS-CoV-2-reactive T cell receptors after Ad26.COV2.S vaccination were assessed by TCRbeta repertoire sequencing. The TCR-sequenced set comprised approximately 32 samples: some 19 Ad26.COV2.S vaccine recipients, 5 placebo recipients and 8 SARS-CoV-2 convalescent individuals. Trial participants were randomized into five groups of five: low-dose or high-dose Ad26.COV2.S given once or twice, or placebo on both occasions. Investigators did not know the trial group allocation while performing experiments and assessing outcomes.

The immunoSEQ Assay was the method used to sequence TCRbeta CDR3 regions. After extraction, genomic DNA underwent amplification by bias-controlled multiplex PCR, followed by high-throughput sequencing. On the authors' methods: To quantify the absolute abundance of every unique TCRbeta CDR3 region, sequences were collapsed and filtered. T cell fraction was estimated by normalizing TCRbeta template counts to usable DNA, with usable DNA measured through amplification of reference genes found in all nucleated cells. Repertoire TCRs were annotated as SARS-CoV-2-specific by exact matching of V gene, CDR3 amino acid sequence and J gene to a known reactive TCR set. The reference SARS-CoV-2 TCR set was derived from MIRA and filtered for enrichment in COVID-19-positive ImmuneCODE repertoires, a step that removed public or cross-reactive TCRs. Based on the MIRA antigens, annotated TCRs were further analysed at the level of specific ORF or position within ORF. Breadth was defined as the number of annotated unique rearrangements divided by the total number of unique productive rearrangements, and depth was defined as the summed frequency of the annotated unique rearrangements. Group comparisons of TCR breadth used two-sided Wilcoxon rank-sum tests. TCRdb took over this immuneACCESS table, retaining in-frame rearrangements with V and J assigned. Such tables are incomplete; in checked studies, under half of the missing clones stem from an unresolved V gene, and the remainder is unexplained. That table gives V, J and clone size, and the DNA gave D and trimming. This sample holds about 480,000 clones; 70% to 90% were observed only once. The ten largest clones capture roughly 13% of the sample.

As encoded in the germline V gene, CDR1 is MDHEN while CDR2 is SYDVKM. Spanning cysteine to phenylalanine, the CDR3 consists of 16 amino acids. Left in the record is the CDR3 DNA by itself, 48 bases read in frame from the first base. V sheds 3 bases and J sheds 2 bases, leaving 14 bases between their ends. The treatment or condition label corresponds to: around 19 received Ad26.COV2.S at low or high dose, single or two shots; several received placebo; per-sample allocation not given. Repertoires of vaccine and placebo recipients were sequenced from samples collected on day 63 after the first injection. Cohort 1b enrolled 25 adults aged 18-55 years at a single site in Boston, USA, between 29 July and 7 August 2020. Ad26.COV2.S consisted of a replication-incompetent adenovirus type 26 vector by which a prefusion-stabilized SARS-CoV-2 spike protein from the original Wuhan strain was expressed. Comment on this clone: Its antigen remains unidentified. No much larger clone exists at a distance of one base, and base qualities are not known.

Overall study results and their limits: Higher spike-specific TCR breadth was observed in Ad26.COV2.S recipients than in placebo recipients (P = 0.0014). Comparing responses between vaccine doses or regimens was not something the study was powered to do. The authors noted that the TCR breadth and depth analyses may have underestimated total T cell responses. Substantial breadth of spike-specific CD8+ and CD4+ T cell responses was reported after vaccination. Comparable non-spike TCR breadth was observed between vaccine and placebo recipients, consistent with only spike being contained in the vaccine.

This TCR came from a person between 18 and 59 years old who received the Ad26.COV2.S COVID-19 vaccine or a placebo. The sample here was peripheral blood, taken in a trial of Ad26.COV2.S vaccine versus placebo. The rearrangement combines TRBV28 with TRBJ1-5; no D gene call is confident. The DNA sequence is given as TGTGCCAGCAGTTTCGTTTGGGGAGACGGCAATCAGCCCCAGCATTTT. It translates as CASSFVWGDGNQPQHF.